Below are 18 T cell receptor beta chains sequenced from a single sample in a study of blood T cell repertoires in COVID-19. The protocol was immunoSEQ multiplex PCR, while the TCRdb copy is restricted to in-frame clones and leaves out a portion. The sample consists of under 250,000 clones, about four fifths of them appearing once. The sequenced material came from PBMCs or T cells enriched from blood (not recorded which). The receptors originated from a woman aged 50 to 60 with acute COVID-19.

The genes are TRBV29-1 and TRBJ1-2; D gene uncertain. Germline lookup yields CDR1 SQVTM and CDR2 ANQGSEA. The CDR3 runs to 13 residues. The V end lost 0 bases, the J end lost 4 bases, and 9 bases lay between the germline ends. CDR3 sequence: CSVEEGGSYGYTF. CDR3 in DNA: TGCAGCGTTGAAGAAGGAGGGAGCTATGGCTACACCTTC.

The chain carries TRBV23-1 and TRBJ1-2; D gene unclear. TRBV23-1 is an ORF for which the function is uncertain. V gave up 4 bases and J gave up 5 bases, with 11 bases separating them. The CDR3 runs 13 residues. CDR3 loop: CASSRGVGYGYTF. CDR3 DNA sequence: TGCGCCAGCAGTCGCGGGGTTGGATATGGCTACACCTTC.

This chain connects TRBV6-5 to TRBJ2-7; 7 bases line up with TRBD1. The CDR3 sequence is 15 residues long. Germline-derived CDR1 and CDR2 are MNHEY and SVGAGI. The ends lost 1 base at V and 2 bases at J; junction bases unmatched: 5. This CDR3 is CASSYLPGTAYEQYF. CDR3 sequence (DNA): TGTGCCAGCAGTTACTTGCCCGGGACAGCCTACGAGCAGTACTTC.

This rearrangement joins TRBV6-5 to TRBJ1-6, with TRBD1 matching over 8 bases. CDR3 length equals 14 residues. Germline CDR1 is MNHEY and CDR2 is SVGAGI. Trimming took 6 bases from V and 10 from J; bases not matched to a gene: 8. As DNA, the CDR3 is TGTGCCAGCAGAACGGACAGGGAGCAATCACCCCTCCACTTT. Its protein is CASRTDREQSPLHF.

The chain uses TRBV5-1 and TRBJ1-1, with D unclear. With 2 bases removed from V and 2 bases from J, the gap between germline ends came to 10 bases. This CDR3 is built from 14 residues. The germline V gene has CDR1 SGHRS and CDR2 YFSETQ. The CDR3: CASSFSPLNTEAFF. The CDR3 coding sequence is TGCGCCAGCAGCTTTTCTCCTCTTAACACTGAAGCTTTCTTT.

V and J are TRBV5-1 and TRBJ1-2; 10 bases fit TRBD1. Germline CDR1 SGHRS, CDR2 YFSETQ. V lost 5 bases and J lost 3; bases outside the gene matches: 7. CDR3 length equals 15 residues. CDR3 sequence reads: CASSAGQGDYYGYTF. The CDR3 nucleotides are TGCGCCAGCAGTGCCGGACAGGGGGATTACTATGGCTACACCTTC.

This sequence joins TRBV30 and TRBJ2-3; D might be TRBD2 (6 bases). This CDR3 has 14 residues. Trimming stripped 1 base from V and 5 bases from J, with 13 bases between. Germline CDR1 and CDR2: GTSNPN and SVGIG (reference sequence). CDR3 in DNA: TGTGCCTGGAGTGGTCGGGGGAGTATAGATACGCAGTATTTT. It encodes CAWSGRGSIDTQYF.

CDR3 in DNA: TGTGCCAGCAGCCGGACAGGGTTAACTTTCTTT. It is translated as CASSRTGLTFF. The chain joins TRBV5-6 to TRBJ1-1, with 8 positions matching TRBD1. V lost 4 bases to trimming and J lost 12 bases; unmatched junction nucleotides: 5. From germline, CDR1 is SGHDT and CDR2 YYEEEE. This CDR3 contains 11 residues.

The chain combines TRBV19 with TRBJ1-2; TRBD1 agrees at 9 bases. This CDR3 is built from 16 residues. V gave up 7 bases and J gave up 3 bases; unmatched junction bases: 12. Germline CDR1 reads LNHDA; CDR2 reads SQIVND (reference sequence). CDR3: CASTPGTGQGHYGYTF. The CDR3 DNA sequence: TGTGCCAGTACCCCAGGAACCGGACAGGGGCACTATGGCTACACCTTC.

CDR3 residues: CAGGLAGGISSYNEQFF. In DNA, the CDR3 is TGTGCCGGAGGACTAGCGGGGGGTATTAGCTCCTACAATGAGCAGTTCTTC. This chain links TRBV2 with TRBJ2-1, with TRBD2 matching over 14 bases. CDR3 length equals 17 residues. With V trimmed by 11 bases and J by 0 bases, 9 bases remained unmatched. Germline CDR1 is SNHLY and CDR2 is FYNNEI.

This chain connects TRBV12-3 or TRBV12-4 to TRBJ1-2; no definite D call. The CDR3 covers 13 residues. V was cut by 6 bases and J by 4 bases, with 12 bases left in between. This chain's CDR3 is CASSPGGPYGYTF. CDR3 bases: TGTGCCAGCAGCCCCGGTGGGCCCTATGGCTACACCTTC.

The chain recombines TRBV12-3 or TRBV12-4 with TRBJ2-1; TRBD1 might be the D (5 bases). This CDR3 has 13 amino acids. The V gene lost 8 bases and the J gene lost 4 bases, with 12 bases spanning the gap. CDR3 sequence (DNA): TGTGCCAGCGTACAGGAGAAATACAATGAGCAGTTCTTC. It codes for CASVQEKYNEQFF.

The chain links TRBV5-1 to TRBJ1-6, with TRBD1 identical over 8 bases. This CDR3 spans 15 amino acids. The junction had 1 base not matched to a gene; V was cut back by 0 bases and J by 5 bases. Germline-derived CDR1 and CDR2 are SGHRS and YFSETQ. CDR3 nucleotide sequence: TGCGCCAGCAGCTTGGGGACAGGGAATAATTCACCCCTCCACTTT. It codes for CASSLGTGNNSPLHF.

The chain is built from TRBV18 and TRBJ1-6; 9 nucleotides agree with TRBD1. CDR1 KGHSH and CDR2 LQKENI come from the germline V gene. The ends lost 3 bases at V and 12 bases at J; junction bases unmatched: 6. The CDR3 runs to 14 residues. In DNA, the CDR3 is TGTGCCAGCTCACCGCGGACAGGGGAGGAACCCCTCCACTTT. Amino acid sequence: CASSPRTGEEPLHF.

The chain recombines TRBV6-2 or TRBV6-3 with TRBJ2-7, with 13 nucleotides matching TRBD2. This CDR3 region has 15 residues. Germline V gene data show CDR1 as MNHEY and CDR2 as SVGEGT. V shed 6 bases, J shed 6 bases, and the junction held 8 bases outside the gene matches. CDR3 residues: CASSLPGLAGVEQYF. The CDR3 region has the DNA TGTGCCAGCAGCCTACCCGGACTAGCGGGAGTCGAGCAGTACTTC.

V is TRBV6-5 and J is TRBJ2-7; TRBD1 is a possible D gene (5 bases). The CDR3 has 15 amino acids. V was shortened by 6 bases and J by 5 bases, with 20 bases between the two germline ends. Germline V CDR1 and CDR2: MNHEY, SVGAGI. The DNA of the CDR3 is TGTGCCAGCAGCCCACAGGTATCCCCGTGGGACGAGCAGTACTTC. Translating it yields CASSPQVSPWDEQYF.

J is TRBJ2-3 and V is TRBV25-1, with 7 positions matching TRBD2. V gave up 2 bases and J gave up 0 bases; unmatched junction bases: 11. In germline, CDR1 is MGHDK, CDR2 SYGVNS. The CDR3 runs 18 residues. CDR3 protein: CASSEGRASRTSTDTQYF. The CDR3 DNA reads TGTGCCAGCAGTGAAGGGAGGGCTAGCAGAACTAGCACAGATACGCAGTATTTT.

The V and J genes are TRBV28 and TRBJ2-1; 10 bases are shared with TRBD2. V shed 6 bases and J 4 bases; nucleotides not matched to a gene: 15. The CDR3 spans 18 residues. Per the germline V gene, CDR1 is MDHEN and CDR2 is SYDVKM. The CDR3 sequence: CASSGRAGGKGGYNEQFF. CDR3 bases: TGTGCCAGCAGCGGAAGAGCGGGAGGGAAAGGCGGATACAATGAGCAGTTCTTC.